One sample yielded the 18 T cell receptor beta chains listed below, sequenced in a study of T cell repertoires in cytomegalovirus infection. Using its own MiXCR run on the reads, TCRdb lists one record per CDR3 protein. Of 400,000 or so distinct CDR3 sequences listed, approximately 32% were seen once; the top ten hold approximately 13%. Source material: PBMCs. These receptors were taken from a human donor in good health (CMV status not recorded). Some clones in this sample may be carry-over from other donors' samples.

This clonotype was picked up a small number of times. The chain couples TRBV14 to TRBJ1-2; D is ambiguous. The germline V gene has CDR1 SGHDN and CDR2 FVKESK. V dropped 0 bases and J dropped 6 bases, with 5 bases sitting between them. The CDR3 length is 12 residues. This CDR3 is CASSQDGNGYTF. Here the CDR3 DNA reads TGTGCCAGCAGCCAAGATGGAAATGGCTACACCTTC. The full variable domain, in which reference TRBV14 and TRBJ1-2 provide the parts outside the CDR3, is EAGVTQFPSHSVIEKGQTVTLRCDPISGHDNLYWYRRVMGKEIKFLLHFVKESKQDESGMPNNRFLAERTGGTYSTLKVQPAELEDSGVYFCASSQDGNGYTFGSGTRLTVV.

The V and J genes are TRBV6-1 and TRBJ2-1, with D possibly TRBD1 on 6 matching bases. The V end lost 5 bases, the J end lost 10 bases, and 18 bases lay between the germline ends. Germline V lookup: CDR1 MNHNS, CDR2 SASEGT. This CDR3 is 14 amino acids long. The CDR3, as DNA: TGTGCCAGCAGTATAGGGGGACGCCGCTCGGAGCAGTTCTTC. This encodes CASSIGGRRSEQFF.

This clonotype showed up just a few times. The chain's CDR3 is CASSPTDARADGYTF. The DNA for the CDR3 is TGCGCCAGCAGCCCCACGGACGCAAGGGCTGATGGCTACACCTTC. The chain carries TRBV4-1 and TRBJ1-2; no reliable D call. The length of the CDR3 is 15 residues. The V end lost 4 bases, the J end lost 6 bases, and 18 bases lay between the germline ends. Germline CDR1 is MGHRA and CDR2 is YSYEKL.

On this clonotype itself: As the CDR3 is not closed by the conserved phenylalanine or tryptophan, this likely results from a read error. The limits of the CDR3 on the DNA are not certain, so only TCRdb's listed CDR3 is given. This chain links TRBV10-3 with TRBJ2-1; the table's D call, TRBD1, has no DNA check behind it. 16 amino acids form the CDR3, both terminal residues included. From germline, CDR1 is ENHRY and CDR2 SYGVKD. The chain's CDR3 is CAIKGGTICSYNEQLL.

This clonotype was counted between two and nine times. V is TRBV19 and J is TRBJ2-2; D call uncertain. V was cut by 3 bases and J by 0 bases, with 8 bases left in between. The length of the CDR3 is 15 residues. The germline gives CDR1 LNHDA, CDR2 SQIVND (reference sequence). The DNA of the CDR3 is TGTGCCAGTAGTATTCAGGAGTCGAACACCGGGGAGCTGTTTTTT. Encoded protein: CASSIQESNTGELFF. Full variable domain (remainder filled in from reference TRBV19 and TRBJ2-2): DGGITQSPKYLFRKEGQNVTLSCEQNLNHDAMYWYRQDPGQGLRLIYYSQIVNDFQKGDIAEGYSVSREKKESFPLTVTSAQKNPTAFYLCASSIQESNTGELFFGEGSRLTVL.

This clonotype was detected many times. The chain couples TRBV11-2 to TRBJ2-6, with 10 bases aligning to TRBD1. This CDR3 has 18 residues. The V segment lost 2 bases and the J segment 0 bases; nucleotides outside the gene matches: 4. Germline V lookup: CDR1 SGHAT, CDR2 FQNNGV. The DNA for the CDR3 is TGTGCCAGCAGCTTAATGGGACAGGGGTACTCTGGGGCCAACGTCCTGACTTTC. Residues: CASSLMGQGYSGANVLTF.

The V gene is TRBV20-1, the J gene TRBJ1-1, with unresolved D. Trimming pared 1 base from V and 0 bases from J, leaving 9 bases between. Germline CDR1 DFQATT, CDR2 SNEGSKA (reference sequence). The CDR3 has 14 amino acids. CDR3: CSARAGSLNTEAFF. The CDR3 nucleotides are TGCAGTGCTAGAGCTGGCAGCTTGAACACTGAAGCTTTCTTT.

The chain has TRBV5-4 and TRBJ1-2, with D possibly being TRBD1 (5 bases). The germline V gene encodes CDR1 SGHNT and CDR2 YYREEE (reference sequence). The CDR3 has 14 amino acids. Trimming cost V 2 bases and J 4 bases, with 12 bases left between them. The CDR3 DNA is TGTGCCAGCAGCTTACCGGGACGGTCCTATGGCTACACCTTC. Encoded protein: CASSLPGRSYGYTF.

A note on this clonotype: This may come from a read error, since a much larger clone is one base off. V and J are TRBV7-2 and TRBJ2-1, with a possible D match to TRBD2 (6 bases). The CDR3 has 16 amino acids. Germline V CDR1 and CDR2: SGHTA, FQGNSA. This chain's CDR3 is CASILRAGSSYNEQFF. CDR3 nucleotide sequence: TGTGCCAGCATCTTAAGGGCGGGAAGCTCCTACAATGAGCAGTTCTTC.

In DNA form, the CDR3 reads TGTGCCAGCAGCGTCGGACAGGGGAGACCCTACGAGCAGTACTTC. Translating gives CASSVGQGRPYEQYF. The chain uses TRBV9 and TRBJ2-7; 9 nucleotides agree with TRBD1. The trim removed 2 bases at V and 2 bases at J, leaving 5 bases unmatched. This CDR3 is 15 amino acids long. The germline gives CDR1 SGDLS, CDR2 YYNGEE. The full variable domain, completed using reference TRBV9 and TRBJ2-7, is DSGVTQTPKHLITATGQRVTLRCSPRSGDLSVYWYQQSLDQGLQFLIQYYNGEERAKGNILERFSAQQFPDLHSELNLSSLELGDSALYFCASSVGQGRPYEQYFGPGTRLTVT.

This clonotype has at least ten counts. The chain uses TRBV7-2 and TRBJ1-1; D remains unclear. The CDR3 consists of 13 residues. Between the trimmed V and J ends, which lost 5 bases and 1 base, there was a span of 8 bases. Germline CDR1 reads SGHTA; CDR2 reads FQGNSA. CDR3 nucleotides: TGTGCCAGCAGCCACAACAGGAACACTGAAGCTTTCTTT. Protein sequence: CASSHNRNTEAFF. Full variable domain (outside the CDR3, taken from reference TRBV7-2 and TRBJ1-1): GAGVSQSPSNKVTEKGKDVELRCDPISGHTALYWYRQSLGQGLEFLIYFQGNSAPDKSGLPSDRFSAERTGGSVSTLTIQRTQQEDSAVYLCASSHNRNTEAFFGQGTRLTVV.

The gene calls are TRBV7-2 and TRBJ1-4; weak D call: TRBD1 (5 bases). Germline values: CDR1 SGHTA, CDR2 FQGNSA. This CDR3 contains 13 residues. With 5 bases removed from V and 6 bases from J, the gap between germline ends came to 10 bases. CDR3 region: CASSGTEHEKLFF. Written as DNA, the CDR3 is TGTGCCAGCAGCGGGACCGAACATGAAAAACTGTTTTTT.

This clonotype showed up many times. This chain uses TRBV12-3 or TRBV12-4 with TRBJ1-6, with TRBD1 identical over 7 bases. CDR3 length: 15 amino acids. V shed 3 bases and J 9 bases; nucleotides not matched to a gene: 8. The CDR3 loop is CASSFGRGTGSPLHF. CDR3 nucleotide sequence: TGTGCCAGCAGTTTTGGCAGGGGGACCGGTTCACCCCTCCACTTT.

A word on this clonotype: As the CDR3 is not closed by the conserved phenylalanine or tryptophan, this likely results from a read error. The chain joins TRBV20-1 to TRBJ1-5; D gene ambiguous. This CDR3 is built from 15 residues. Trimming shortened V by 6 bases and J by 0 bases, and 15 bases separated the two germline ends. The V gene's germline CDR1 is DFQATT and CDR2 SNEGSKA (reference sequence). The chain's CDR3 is CSATLGMCSNQPQHL. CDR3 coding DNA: TGCAGTGCAACACTCGGGATGTGTAGCAATCAGCCCCAGCATTTG.

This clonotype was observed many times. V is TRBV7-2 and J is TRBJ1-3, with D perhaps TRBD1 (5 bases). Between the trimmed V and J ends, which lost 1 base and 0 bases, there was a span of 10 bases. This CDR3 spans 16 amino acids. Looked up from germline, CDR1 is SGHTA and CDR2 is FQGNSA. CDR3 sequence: CASSLGLGTSGNTIYF. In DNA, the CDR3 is TGTGCCAGCAGCTTAGGACTGGGGACCTCTGGAAACACCATATATTTT.

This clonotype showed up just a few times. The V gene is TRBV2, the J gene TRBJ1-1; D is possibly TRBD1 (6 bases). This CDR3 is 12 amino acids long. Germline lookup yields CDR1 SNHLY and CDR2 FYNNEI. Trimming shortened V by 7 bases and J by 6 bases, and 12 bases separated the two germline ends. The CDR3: CASNRGASEAFF. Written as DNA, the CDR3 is TGTGCCAGCAATCGGGGGGCTTCTGAAGCTTTCTTT.

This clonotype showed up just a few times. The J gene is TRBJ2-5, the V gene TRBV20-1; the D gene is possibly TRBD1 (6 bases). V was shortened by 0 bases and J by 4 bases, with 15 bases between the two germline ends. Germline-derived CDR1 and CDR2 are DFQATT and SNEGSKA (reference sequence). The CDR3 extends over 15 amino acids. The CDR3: CSARDLLGAGETQYF. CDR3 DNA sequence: TGCAGTGCTAGAGATCTTCTGGGGGCAGGAGAGACCCAGTACTTC.

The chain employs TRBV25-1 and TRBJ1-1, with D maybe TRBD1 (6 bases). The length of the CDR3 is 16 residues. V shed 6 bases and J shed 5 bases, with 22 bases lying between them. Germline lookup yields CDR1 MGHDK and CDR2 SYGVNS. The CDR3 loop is CASSPTNGQGRTEAFF. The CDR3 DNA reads TGTGCCAGCAGCCCAACAAACGGCCAGGGGAGGACTGAAGCTTTCTTT.